Sequencing of this T cell receptor beta chain was carried out in a study of response to subunit inactivated influenza vaccine. TCRdb processed the RT-PCR reads anew with MiXCR; each CDR3 protein has one entry. The sample contains 500,000 to 700,000 distinct CDR3 sequences, 20% to 25% of which appear only once. This clonotype came up a few times. The V gene's germline CDR1 is SGHRS and CDR2 YFSETQ. Trimming at V came to 5 bases and at J to 3 bases, leaving 3 bases not matched to a gene. This CDR3 comprises 14 residues. The data were also submitted as part of a second study, on T cells expressing NK-cell markers. That study reports: cDNA encoding TCR beta was synthesized via 5'RACE template switching incorporating UMIs. Repertoire data for TCR beta were derived from sorted T cells (CD3+CD56+NKG2C+, CD3+CD56+NKG2C- and CD3+CD56-NKG2C+). Most of the eight sequenced donors were classified as HCMV-seropositive, and one was classified as seronegative. Dominant NKG2C+ clonotypes accounted for about 1.0-8% of CD8+ T cells in about six donors. HCMV specificity of expanded NKG2C+ T cell clones remained unclear.

The source was CD4+ T cells sorted from PBMCs, collected roughly 12 days after vaccination. The genes are TRBV5-1 and TRBJ2-7; 12 nucleotides align to TRBD2. The sequence derives from a man between 45 and 60 years old who received an inactivated influenza vaccine. DNA of the CDR3: TGCGCCAGCAGACGGACTAGCGGGAACTACGAGCAGTACTTC. This codes for CASRRTSGNYEQYF. Supplemented by reference TRBV5-1 and TRBJ2-7, the full variable domain reads KAGVTQTPRYLIKTRGQQVTLSCSPISGHRSVSWYQQTPGQGLQFLFEYFSETQRNKGNFPGRFSGRQFSNSRSEMNVSTLELGDSALYLCASRRTSGNYEQYFGPGTRLTVT.